This TCR beta chain was captured in a study of blood T cell repertoires in COVID-19. Study context: COVID-19 samples, acute and convalescent, were from the United States, Italy and Spain. From T cells, B-cell-depleted T cells, or PBMCs came the material, which was cDNA or gDNA.

In the original workflow: Estimation of nucleated cell counts was performed using reference gene primer amplification. The method was immunoSEQ multiplex PCR; TCRdb's version includes in-frame clones alone and lacks a portion of them. V, J and clone size are those of that table, while D and trimming were read from the DNA. The sample has 35,000 to 40,000 clones, more than 70% seen once; the top ten hold 12%. The CDR3 is 13 residues long. The V gene's germline CDR1 is LNHDA and CDR2 SQIVND (reference sequence). The J segment lost 4 bases and the V segment lost 7 bases, leaving 1 base of the junction unmatched. The sample holds one count of this clone.

Sample: peripheral blood. V usage is TRBV19 and J usage is TRBJ2-2; 9 bases map to TRBD1. This sequence originates from a man aged 55 to 70 with active COVID-19. CDR3 nucleotides: TGTGCCAGTACGGGACAGGGCACCGGGGAGCTGTTTTTT. Its translation is CASTGQGTGELFF.